The entry below describes one T cell receptor beta chain. This sample stems from a study of CD8+ T cells in alopecia areata. Extracted RNA was reverse transcribed, and the resulting cDNA served as sequencing template. The method was immunoSEQ multiplex PCR; TCRdb's version includes in-frame clones alone and lacks a portion of them. This table holds about 140,000 clones, roughly half found once. Collected material from alopecia areata patients comprised lesional scalp punch biopsies and peripheral blood. The receptor was isolated from a human donor with alopecia areata. The source was CD4+ T cells sorted from blood, collected at week 0.

This CDR3 reads CASSERLGTAAGELFF. The CDR3 nucleotides read TGTGCCAGCAGTGAAAGACTCGGGACGGCGGCCGGGGAGCTGTTTTTT. V is TRBV2 and J is TRBJ2-2; D is tentatively TRBD1 or TRBD2 (5 bases each). The V end lost 2 bases, the J end lost 6 bases, and 16 bases lay between the germline ends. The CDR3 loop spans 16 amino acids. Looked up from germline, CDR1 is SNHLY and CDR2 is FYNNEI.